The TCR beta chain under discussion was sequenced for a study of T cell responses to AZD1222 COVID-19 vaccine. Overall study findings and caveats: Spike-specific TCR breadth and depth were elevated following two AZD1222 doses.

Libraries were prepared by immunoSEQ multiplex PCR; TCRdb keeps only in-frame clonotypes and omits some of them. This table has 100,000 to 150,000 clones, more than 75% appearing once. The CDR3 has 15 amino acids. Germline V gene data show CDR1 as MNHEY and CDR2 as SVGAGI. V lost 7 bases and J 0 bases, leaving 13 bases between the germline ends. On this clone: Its antigen remains unidentified.

The J gene is TRBJ2-4, the V gene TRBV6-5; the D gene is possibly TRBD2 (7 bases). The receptor comes from an adult who received the AZD1222 COVID-19 vaccine. Source: peripheral blood, taken 28 days after the second AZD1222 dose. CDR3 in amino acids: CASKEGGVAKNIQYF. The CDR3, as DNA: TGTGCCAGCAAGGAGGGGGGGGTAGCCAAAAACATTCAGTACTTC.